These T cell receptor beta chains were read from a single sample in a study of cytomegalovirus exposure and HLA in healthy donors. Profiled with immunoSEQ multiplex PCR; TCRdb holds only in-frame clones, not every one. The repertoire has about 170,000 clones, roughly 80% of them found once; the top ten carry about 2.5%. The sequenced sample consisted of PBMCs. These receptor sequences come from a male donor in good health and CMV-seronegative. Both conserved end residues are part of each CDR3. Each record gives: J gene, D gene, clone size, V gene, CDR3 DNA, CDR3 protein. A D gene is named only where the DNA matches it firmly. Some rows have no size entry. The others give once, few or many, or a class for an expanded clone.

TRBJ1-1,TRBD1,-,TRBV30,TGTGCCTGGAAGTCAGGGGGAGAAAGGGCTTTCTTT,CAWKSGGERAFF
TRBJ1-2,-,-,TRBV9,TGTGCCAGCAGCGTATCAGGGAATGGCTACACCTTC,CASSVSGNGYTF
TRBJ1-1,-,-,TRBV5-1,TGCGCCAGCAGCCTGGACAGGAACACTGAAGCTTTCTTT,CASSLDRNTEAFF
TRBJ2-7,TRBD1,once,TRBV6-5,TGTGCCAGCAGTTCTACAGGGGCGTTAAGCCACGAGCAGTACTTC,CASSSTGALSHEQYF
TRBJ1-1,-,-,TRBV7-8,TGTGCCAGCAGCTCGGGACAAGTGAACACTGAAGCTTTCTTT,CASSSGQVNTEAFF
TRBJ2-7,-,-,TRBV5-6,TGTGCCAGCAGCTCTGACTTGACTGTAGCCTACGAGCAGTACTTC,CASSSDLTVAYEQYF
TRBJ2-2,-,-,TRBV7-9,TGTGCCAGCAGCTCTCCCCTAAGGGGGAACACCGGGGAGCTGTTTTTT,CASSSPLRGNTGELFF
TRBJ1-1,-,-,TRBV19,TGTGCCAGTAGTATAGCCCCCGCAGGGCCTGAAGCTTTCTTT,CASSIAPAGPEAFF
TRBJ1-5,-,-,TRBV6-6,TGTGCCAGCAGTTACCAATTAGGGGCGAATCAGCCCCAGCATTTT,CASSYQLGANQPQHF
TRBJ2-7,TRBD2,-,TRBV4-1,TGCGCCAGCAGCCAAGAATCCCCTTCGGAGTTAGCGGGGGGATACTACGAGCAGTACTTC,CASSQESPSELAGGYYEQYF
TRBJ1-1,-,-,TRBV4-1,TGCGCCAGCAGCGCCGGACTGTGGGGCACTGAAGCTTTCTTT,CASSAGLWGTEAFF
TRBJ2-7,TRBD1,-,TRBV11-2,TGTGCCAGCAGCTTAGCCGGGACAGGGGGGGACGAGCAGTACTTC,CASSLAGTGGDEQYF
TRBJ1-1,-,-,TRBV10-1,TGCGCCGGCAGCTCAGGAAGGGGGACTGAAGCTTTCTTT,CAGSSGRGTEAFF
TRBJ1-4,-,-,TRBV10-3,TGTGCCACCGGCACGGGGGGCGATGAAAAACTGTTTTTT,CATGTGGDEKLFF
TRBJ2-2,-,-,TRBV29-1,TGCAGCGCCGGGGGGCCGGGAATGGCCGGGGAGCTGTTTTTT,CSAGGPGMAGELFF
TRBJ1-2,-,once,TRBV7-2,TGTGCCAGCAGCCCAACTCGGGGGAGCTATGGCTACACCTTC,CASSPTRGSYGYTF
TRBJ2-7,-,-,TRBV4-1,TGCGCCAGCAGCCAAGGACAGGTTCCCTACGAGCAGTACTTC,CASSQGQVPYEQYF
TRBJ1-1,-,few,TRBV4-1,TGCGCCAGCAGCCAAGATCATTCGGTCATGAACACTGAAGCTTTCTTT,CASSQDHSVMNTEAFF
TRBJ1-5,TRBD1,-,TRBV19,TGTGCCAGTAGTTGGGACAGTAGTCAGCCCCAGCATTTT,CASSWDSSQPQHF
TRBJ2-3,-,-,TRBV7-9,TGTGCCAGCAGCTTAGCAGCCGATACGCAGTATTTT,CASSLAADTQYF
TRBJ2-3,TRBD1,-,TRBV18,TGTGCCAGCTCACCATCGGGACAGGGTGTTTTTTCGTTCGGGCAGTATTTT,CASSPSGQGVFSFGQYF
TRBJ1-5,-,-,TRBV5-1,TGCGCCAGCAGCACACAGGGATGCAATCAGCCCCAGCATTTT,CASSTQGCNQPQHF
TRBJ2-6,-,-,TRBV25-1,TGTGCCAGCACTTCGCGGGGAACTGGGGCCAACGTCCTGACTTTC,CASTSRGTGANVLTF
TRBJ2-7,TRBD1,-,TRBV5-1,TGCGCCAGCAGCCTGGGACAGGTGTCCTACGAGCAGTACTTC,CASSLGQVSYEQYF
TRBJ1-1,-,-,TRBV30,TGTGCCTGGAGTCTTTGGGGAGGCACTGAAGCTTTCTTT,CAWSLWGGTEAFF
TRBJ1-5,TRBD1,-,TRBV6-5,TGTGCTAGCAGAAGGGACAGGGAGAGCAATCAGCCCCAGCATTTT,CASRRDRESNQPQHF
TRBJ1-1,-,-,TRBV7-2,TGTGCCAGCAGCTTATACGCAGGGGACACTGAAGCTTTCTTT,CASSLYAGDTEAFF
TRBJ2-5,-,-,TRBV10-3,TGTGCCATCAGGGTTAGTCAGGGAGGTGAGCAGTACTTC,CAIRVSQGGEQYF
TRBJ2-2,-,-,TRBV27,TGTGCCAGTAGGACGGGAATGACCGGGGAGCTGTTTTTT,CASRTGMTGELFF
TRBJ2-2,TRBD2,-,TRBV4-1,TGCGCCAGCAGCCAACCTCTCGGACTAGCGGGGGGGCGGAGCGGGGAGCTGTTTTTT,CASSQPLGLAGGRSGELFF
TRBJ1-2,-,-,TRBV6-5,-,CASRLFGQGTPVF
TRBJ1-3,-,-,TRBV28,TGTGCCAGCAGATCCCGAAGTAATTTCGGTGGAAACACCATATATTTT,CASRSRSNFGGNTIYF
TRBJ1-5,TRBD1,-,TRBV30,TGTGCCTGGAGTCCGGGGACAGGGATAGTTGGCAATCAGCCCCAGCATTTT,CAWSPGTGIVGNQPQHF
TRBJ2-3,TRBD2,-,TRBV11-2,TGTGCCAGCAGCCTCGAGCGGGGGATTTTTACAGATACGCAGTATTTT,CASSLERGIFTDTQYF
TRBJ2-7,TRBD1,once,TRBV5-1,TGCGCCAGCAGCTCCCGGGACAGGTTGTTCGAGCAGTACTTC,CASSSRDRLFEQYF
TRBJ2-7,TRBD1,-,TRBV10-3,TGTGCCATCAGAGAAGACAGGGTTGCCTACGAGCAGTACTTC,CAIREDRVAYEQYF
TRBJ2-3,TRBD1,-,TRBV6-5,TGTGCCAGCAGATACGAACAGGGGGCAGCGGATACGCAGTATTTT,CASRYEQGAADTQYF
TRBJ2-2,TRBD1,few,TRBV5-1,TGCGCCAGCAGATTGACAGGGGGAATCGCCGGGGAGCTGTTTTTT,CASRLTGGIAGELFF
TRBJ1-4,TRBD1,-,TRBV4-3,TGCGCCAGCAGCCAAGATCCTCGACAGGGGAGTGAAAAACTGTTTTTT,CASSQDPRQGSEKLFF
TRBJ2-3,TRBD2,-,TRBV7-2,TGTGCCAGCAGACCCGGGGGGGCGGCAGATACGCAGTATTTT,CASRPGGAADTQYF
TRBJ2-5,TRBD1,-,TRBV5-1,TGCGCCAGCAGCTCGACAGGGCATGAAGAGACCCAGTACTTC,CASSSTGHEETQYF
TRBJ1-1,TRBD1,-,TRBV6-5,TGTGCCAGCAGCGACAGGGCGGTGAACACTGAAGCTTTCTTT,CASSDRAVNTEAFF
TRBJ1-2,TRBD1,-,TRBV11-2,TGTGCCAGCAGCTTAGGGGGACAGCGTCTGTTGGGCTACACCTTC,CASSLGGQRLLGYTF
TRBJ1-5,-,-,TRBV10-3,TGTGCCATCAGTGACCACAGCATTAGCAATCAGCCCCAGCATTTT,CAISDHSISNQPQHF
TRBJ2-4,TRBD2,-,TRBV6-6,TGTGCCAGCTGGGAGGGGCCAGCCAAAAACATTCAGTACTTC,CASWEGPAKNIQYF